This T cell receptor beta chain comes out of a study of T cells in Graves' hyperthyroidism and ophthalmopathy. The table lists this clonotype with many counts. Its antigen is still unknown. With 0 bases clipped from V and 1 base from J, the junction kept 7 bases outside the gene matches. Germline V gene data show CDR1 as DFQATT and CDR2 as SNEGSKA (reference sequence). CDR3 size: 17 residues. Overall study results and limits: Stable hyperthyroidism was told apart from ophthalmopathy by a model built on 13 V-J features.

Using RNA transcripts as the source, TCR beta CDR3 regions were amplified. The HTBI primer set was used in a first-round RT-PCR of the TCR CDR3. TCRdb re-analysed the multiplex PCR reads in MiXCR, keeping a single row per CDR3 protein. Among hundreds of thousands of distinct CDR3 sequences listed, roughly 14% were seen once. The chain is built from TRBV20-1 and TRBJ2-7, with 12 positions matching TRBD2. The sample comprised blood. The sequence derives from a man younger than 30 with Graves' ophthalmopathy. CDR3 protein: CSARDLLTSGRSYEQYF. Here the CDR3 DNA reads TGCAGTGCTAGAGATCTGTTGACTAGCGGGAGATCCTACGAGCAGTACTTC.